This T cell receptor (beta chain) was identified in a study of T cells in Graves' hyperthyroidism and ophthalmopathy. V lost 5 bases, J lost 5 bases, and 18 bases stayed unmatched. The CDR3 has 16 amino acids. In germline, CDR1 is DFQATT, CDR2 SNEGSKA (reference sequence). The TCR beta CDR3 regions underwent amplification using RNA transcripts as the source. The primer set for the first-round RT-PCR of the TCR CDR3 was HTBI. TCRdb reprocessed the multiplex PCR reads with MiXCR, giving one entry per CDR3 protein. Among 400,000 to 600,000 distinct CDR3 sequences, approximately 16% were seen once, and the ten largest hold 29%.

The V and J genes are TRBV20-1 and TRBJ2-7; 7 bases fit TRBD2. This TCR came from a woman younger than 45 with Graves' ophthalmopathy. Sequenced: blood. The chain's CDR3 is CSADGDLAVSVHEQYF. The CDR3 region has the DNA TGCAGTGCTGATGGCGATCTAGCGGTGAGCGTGCACGAGCAGTACTTC.